This T cell receptor (beta chain) was captured in a study of early T cells in non-severe SARS-CoV-2 infection. Molecules of cDNA were individually given unique molecular identifiers that were attached to them. TCRdb re-called the 5' RACE reads with MiXCR, one entry per CDR3 protein. The table shows approximately 50,000 distinct CDR3 sequences, with roughly 12% occurring only once. About this clonotype: Antigen: not known.

Study-wide results and caveats: Database matching using VDJdb favored anti-spike CD8 responses, with private and CD4 specificities left missing.

This sequence was found in an adult who was a healthcare worker with PCR-confirmed SARS-CoV-2 infection or an uninfected control (not recorded which). Specimen: whole blood, collected at baseline.

The CDR3 spells CASSSLPPENIQYF. The CDR3 region has the DNA TGCGCCAGCAGCTCACTCCCCCCGGAAAACATTCAGTACTTC. The rearrangement joins TRBV5-1 to TRBJ2-4, with D uncertain. CDR1 is SGHRS, CDR2 YFSETQ, per germline. This CDR3 spans 14 amino acids. The ends were cut back, 3 bases at V and 5 bases at J, with 12 bases in the middle.